The 11 T cell receptor beta chains below come from one sample, sequenced in a study of CD8+CD57+ T cells in acquired aplastic anemia. Only patients with CD8+CD57+ cell expansion on flow cytometry were chosen for sequencing. TCR beta VDJ and CDR3 profiling used genomic DNA as template. In TCRdb, the reads were re-called with MiXCR into one record per CDR3 protein. The data hold around 500,000 distinct CDR3 sequences, with around a third observed a single time. What was sequenced was sorted CD4+, CD8+, or CD8+CD57+ T cells (not recorded which) from PBMCs. These receptors originate from a human donor with aplastic anemia.

This clonotype was picked up many times. The chain recombines TRBV10-3 with TRBJ2-1; 7 positions match TRBD1. The ends lost 0 bases at V and 0 bases at J; junction bases unmatched: 5. This CDR3 region has 17 residues. Germline CDR1 is ENHRY and CDR2 is SYGVKD. The CDR3 region has the DNA TGTGCCATCAGTGAGTCGAAGGGACAGTCCTCCTACAATGAGCAGTTCTTC. Translation: CAISESKGQSSYNEQFF.

The chain recombines TRBV6-1 with TRBJ1-2; D call uncertain. This CDR3 is 13 amino acids long. Germline CDR1 is MNHNS and CDR2 is SASEGT. V was shortened by 6 bases and J by 4 bases, with 12 bases between the two germline ends. The CDR3 sequence: CASRNNPSYGYTF. The CDR3 coding sequence is TGTGCCAGCAGGAATAATCCTTCCTATGGCTACACCTTC.

The V and J genes are TRBV20-1 and TRBJ2-1; 10 nucleotides align to TRBD2. The CDR3 covers 13 residues. J lost 6 bases, V lost 5 bases, and 4 bases had no gene match. Looked up from germline, CDR1 is DFQATT and CDR2 is SNEGSKA (reference sequence). The CDR3 is CSASSGGGNEQFF. CDR3 DNA: TGCAGTGCTTCTAGCGGGGGTGGCAATGAGCAGTTCTTC.

This sequence joins TRBV19 and TRBJ1-5, with TRBD1 matching 7 bases. V lost 3 bases, J lost 6 bases, and 11 bases stayed unmatched. Germline V CDR1 and CDR2: LNHDA, SQIVND (reference sequence). The CDR3 totals 16 residues. As DNA, the CDR3 is TGTGCCAGTAGTATGAGATGGCAGGGGGAAGGTCAGCCCCAGCATTTT. Translated: CASSMRWQGEGQPQHF.

In this sample, this clonotype turned up many times. The chain uses TRBV20-1 and TRBJ2-5, with D unclear. CDR3 length equals 12 residues. Germline CDR1 is DFQATT and CDR2 is SNEGSKA (reference sequence). Trimming removed 6 bases at V and 4 bases at J, with 12 bases between. The CDR3 protein is CSARRVGETQYF. The CDR3 coding sequence is TGCAGTGCCAGGCGTGTGGGAGAGACCCAGTACTTC.

This clonotype was seen only a few times. This chain uses TRBV12-3 or TRBV12-4 with TRBJ1-5; D remains unclear. Trimming left V 8 bases short and J 0 bases short, with 11 bases between. There are 14 residues in the CDR3. CDR3 region: CASGGGYSNQPQHF. In DNA, the CDR3 is TGTGCCAGCGGCGGAGGTTATAGCAATCAGCCCCAGCATTTT.

This clonotype was observed at least ten times. V usage is TRBV12-3 or TRBV12-4 and J usage is TRBJ2-7, with D unclear. This CDR3 has 16 residues. V was cut by 0 bases and J by 6 bases, with 18 bases left in between. CDR3 coding DNA: TGTGCCAGCAGTTTAGCGCTTAGGGCTCGAATCGGCGAGCAGTACTTC. This encodes CASSLALRARIGEQYF.

This clonotype was found a few times. The chain combines TRBV6-5 with TRBJ1-2, with D unresolved. The CDR3 extends over 15 amino acids. With 2 bases removed from V and 5 bases from J, the gap between germline ends came to 15 bases. Germline CDR1 is MNHEY and CDR2 is SVGAGI. The CDR3 spells CASSYTRGLGYGYTF. CDR3 DNA sequence: TGTGCCAGCAGTTACACACGAGGCCTGGGGTATGGCTACACCTTC.

This clonotype showed up just a few times. Being one base from a much bigger clone, this may be a read error. This chain connects TRBV7-9 to TRBJ2-1; the D gene is possibly TRBD2 (5 bases). The J call is uncertain, as TRBJ2-5 better fits the DNA end. Germline CDR1 and CDR2: SEHNR and FQNEAQ (reference sequence). The CDR3 covers 14 residues. Here the CDR3 DNA reads TGTGCCAGCAGCTCGATGGCGGGCGAAGAGGCCCAGTACTTC. Protein sequence: CASSSMAGEEAQYF.

This clonotype showed up just a few times. V gene TRBV30 combines with J gene TRBJ1-3, with D unresolved. The length of the CDR3 is 13 residues. Trimming shortened V by 5 bases and J by 0 bases, and 8 bases separated the two germline ends. Germline CDR1 and CDR2: GTSNPN and SVGIG (reference sequence). CDR3 protein: CAWHSDSGNTIYF. DNA for the CDR3: TGTGCCTGGCACTCGGACTCTGGAAACACCATATATTTT.

This rearrangement joins TRBV6-1 to TRBJ1-2; possibly TRBD1 for D (5 bases). Per the germline V gene, CDR1 is MNHNS and CDR2 is SASEGT. Trimming shortened V by 1 base and J by 5 bases, and 11 bases separated the two germline ends. The CDR3 sequence is 14 residues long. CDR3 sequence: CASSEDGGIYGYTF. DNA for the CDR3: TGTGCCAGCAGTGAAGATGGGGGGATATATGGCTACACCTTC.